This is a list of T cell receptor beta chains from one sample in a study of PD-1 blockade in mismatch repair-deficient tumors. Assay used: immunoSEQ multiplex PCR; TCRdb lists only in-frame clones, some missing. The data show some 120,000 clones, around nine tenths seen once. The sample in question was peripheral blood, obtained about 17 months after starting pembrolizumab. These receptors all come from an adult with mismatch repair-deficient cancer. Each CDR3 is given with its conserved first and last residue. The D gene is left open where the match is weak. Rows give clone size only sometimes, using once, few, many, or a class for an expanded clone.

clone size: .
J gene: TRBJ2-1
D gene: .
V gene: TRBV11-3
CDR3 protein: CASSLGFPYLERQYNEQFF
CDR3 DNA: TGTGCCAGCAGCTTAGGCTTTCCGTATTTGGAGCGGCAATACAATGAGCAGTTCTTC

clone size: .
J gene: TRBJ2-7
D gene: .
V gene: TRBV27
CDR3 protein: CASSLRPLVRQYF
CDR3 DNA: TGTGCCAGCAGTTTAAGACCCCTAGTTCGGCAGTACTTC

clone size: .
J gene: TRBJ2-7
D gene: TRBD2
V gene: TRBV4-1
CDR3 protein: CASSQVVRLAGDEQYF
CDR3 DNA: TGCGCCAGCAGCCAAGTGGTGAGACTAGCGGGAGACGAGCAGTACTTC

clone size: .
J gene: TRBJ2-3
D gene: TRBD2
V gene: TRBV2
CDR3 protein: CASSVSGTSTDTQYF
CDR3 DNA: TGTGCCAGCAGTGTGAGCGGGACTAGCACAGATACGCAGTATTTT

clone size: .
J gene: TRBJ1-2
D gene: .
V gene: TRBV30
CDR3 protein: CAWSVPGTLNYGYTF
CDR3 DNA: TGTGCCTGGAGTGTACCCGGGACACTTAACTATGGCTACACCTTC

clone size: .
J gene: TRBJ2-5
D gene: .
V gene: TRBV7-6
CDR3 protein: CASSLVNFKETQYF
CDR3 DNA: TGTGCCAGCAGCTTAGTCAACTTTAAAGAGACCCAGTACTTC

clone size: .
J gene: TRBJ2-1
D gene: .
V gene: TRBV4-3
CDR3 protein: CASSQGPQRDNEQFF
CDR3 DNA: TGCGCCAGCAGCCAGGGACCACAGCGAGACAATGAGCAGTTCTTC

clone size: .
J gene: TRBJ1-2
D gene: TRBD1
V gene: TRBV19
CDR3 protein: CASSTRGTAQHGYTF
CDR3 DNA: TGTGCCAGTAGTACCCGAGGGACAGCGCAACATGGCTACACCTTC

clone size: .
J gene: TRBJ2-3
D gene: .
V gene: TRBV11-2
CDR3 protein: CASSFGFLVDTQYF
CDR3 DNA: TGTGCCAGCAGTTTTGGTTTCCTCGTGGATACGCAGTATTTT

clone size: .
J gene: TRBJ2-1
D gene: .
V gene: TRBV6-5
CDR3 protein: CASSYLALAPSEQFF
CDR3 DNA: TGTGCCAGCAGTTACTTGGCGTTGGCCCCCAGTGAGCAGTTCTTC

clone size: .
J gene: TRBJ2-7
D gene: .
V gene: TRBV2
CDR3 protein: CATGTDFTYEQYF
CDR3 DNA: TGTGCCACCGGGACCGATTTTACCTACGAGCAGTACTTC

clone size: .
J gene: TRBJ2-7
D gene: TRBD1
V gene: TRBV27
CDR3 protein: CASRTISGTAHEQYF
CDR3 DNA: TGTGCCAGCAGGACGATTTCCGGGACAGCCCACGAGCAGTACTTC

clone size: .
J gene: TRBJ2-3
D gene: TRBD2
V gene: TRBV27
CDR3 protein: CASSFSGKADTQYF
CDR3 DNA: TGTGCCAGCAGTTTTAGCGGGAAGGCAGATACGCAGTATTTT

clone size: .
J gene: TRBJ1-5
D gene: .
V gene: TRBV28
CDR3 protein: CASSTITQGRNQPQHF
CDR3 DNA: TGTGCCAGCAGTACGATAACACAGGGCAGGAATCAGCCCCAGCATTTT

clone size: .
J gene: TRBJ2-1
D gene: TRBD2
V gene: TRBV6-5
CDR3 protein: CASSFRLAGDREQFF
CDR3 DNA: TGTGCCAGCAGTTTTAGACTAGCGGGAGATCGTGAGCAGTTCTTC

clone size: .
J gene: TRBJ2-7
D gene: .
V gene: TRBV7-9
CDR3 protein: CASSHSGRSYEQYF
CDR3 DNA: TGTGCCAGCAGCCACAGTGGCCGCTCCTACGAGCAGTACTTC

clone size: once
J gene: TRBJ2-7
D gene: TRBD2
V gene: TRBV11-1
CDR3 protein: CASSPTLAGYYEQYF
CDR3 DNA: TGTGCCAGCAGCCCGACTCTAGCGGGGTACTACGAGCAGTACTTC

clone size: .
J gene: TRBJ2-3
D gene: .
V gene: TRBV28
CDR3 protein: CASSLSGVGRTDTQYF
CDR3 DNA: TGTGCCAGCAGTTTGTCGGGGGTTGGGCGCACAGATACGCAGTATTTT

clone size: .
J gene: TRBJ2-5
D gene: .
V gene: TRBV7-6
CDR3 protein: CASSLSRTRRETQYF
CDR3 DNA: TGTGCCAGCAGCTTATCTCGGACACGCAGAGAGACCCAGTACTTC

clone size: .
J gene: TRBJ2-1
D gene: TRBD2
V gene: TRBV16
CDR3 protein: CASSQSPSGFYNEQFF
CDR3 DNA: TGTGCCAGCAGCCAATCGCCTAGCGGATTCTACAATGAGCAGTTCTTC

clone size: .
J gene: TRBJ2-7
D gene: TRBD1
V gene: TRBV19
CDR3 protein: CASSPAGTANYEQYF
CDR3 DNA: TGTGCCAGTAGCCCCGCCGGGACAGCAAACTACGAGCAGTACTTC

clone size: .
J gene: TRBJ2-1
D gene: .
V gene: TRBV27
CDR3 protein: CASGYGPHNEQFF
CDR3 DNA: TGTGCCAGCGGGTACGGGCCCCACAATGAGCAGTTCTTC

clone size: .
J gene: TRBJ2-1
D gene: TRBD2
V gene: TRBV9
CDR3 protein: CASSVAGLAGGWSEQFF
CDR3 DNA: TGTGCCAGCAGCGTAGCAGGACTAGCGGGAGGGTGGAGTGAGCAGTTCTTC

clone size: .
J gene: TRBJ2-2
D gene: .
V gene: TRBV11-2
CDR3 protein: CASSSERYTGELFF
CDR3 DNA: TGTGCCAGCAGCTCGGAGCGGTACACCGGGGAGCTGTTTTTT

clone size: .
J gene: TRBJ1-1
D gene: .
V gene: TRBV30
CDR3 protein: CAWGPNTEAFF
CDR3 DNA: TGTGCCTGGGGGCCGAACACTGAAGCTTTCTTT

clone size: .
J gene: TRBJ2-4
D gene: .
V gene: TRBV21-1
CDR3 protein: CASSTERGLAKNIQYF
CDR3 DNA: TGTGCCAGCAGCACTGAGAGGGGGTTGGCCAAAAACATTCAGTACTTC

clone size: .
J gene: TRBJ2-1
D gene: TRBD2
V gene: TRBV6-4
CDR3 protein: CASSEVTAGVNEQFF
CDR3 DNA: TGTGCCAGCAGTGAGGTGACGGCGGGGGTTAATGAGCAGTTCTTC

clone size: .
J gene: TRBJ2-2
D gene: .
V gene: TRBV12-5
CDR3 protein: CASGFMTGYTTGELFF
CDR3 DNA: TGTGCTAGTGGTTTCATGACAGGTTACACCACCGGGGAGCTGTTTTTT

clone size: .
J gene: TRBJ2-1
D gene: TRBD2
V gene: TRBV19
CDR3 protein: CASSIDPFLLAGRVGEQFF
CDR3 DNA: TGTGCCAGTAGTATAGATCCATTCCTTTTAGCGGGACGTGTGGGTGAGCAGTTCTTC

clone size: .
J gene: TRBJ2-3
D gene: .
V gene: TRBV7-9
CDR3 protein: CASSLLSLGESQYF
CDR3 DNA: TGTGCCAGCAGCTTGCTTAGCTTGGGCGAGTCGCAGTATTTT

clone size: .
J gene: TRBJ1-2
D gene: .
V gene: TRBV11-2
CDR3 protein: CASSWGGNPGYTF
CDR3 DNA: TGTGCCAGCAGCTGGGGGGGTAATCCTGGCTACACCTTC

clone size: .
J gene: TRBJ2-1
D gene: .
V gene: TRBV4-3
CDR3 protein: CASSQVTDQDEQFF
CDR3 DNA: TGCGCCAGCAGCCAAGTGACCGACCAGGATGAGCAGTTCTTC

clone size: .
J gene: TRBJ2-7
D gene: TRBD2
V gene: TRBV4-3
CDR3 protein: CASSPGTSGSYEQYF
CDR3 DNA: TGCGCCAGCAGCCCTGGGACTAGCGGGAGCTACGAGCAGTACTTC

clone size: .
J gene: TRBJ2-2
D gene: .
V gene: TRBV7-9
CDR3 protein: CASSPTGSTGELFF
CDR3 DNA: TGTGCCAGCAGCCCGACCGGGTCCACCGGGGAGCTGTTTTTT

clone size: .
J gene: TRBJ1-2
D gene: .
V gene: TRBV19
CDR3 protein: CASTQMGGAGYGYTF
CDR3 DNA: TGTGCCAGTACCCAAATGGGGGGCGCGGGCTATGGCTACACCTTC

clone size: .
J gene: TRBJ2-7
D gene: TRBD1
V gene: TRBV6-5
CDR3 protein: CASSPRQGPYEQYF
CDR3 DNA: TGTGCCAGCAGCCCAAGACAGGGACCGTACGAGCAGTACTTC

clone size: .
J gene: TRBJ2-7
D gene: .
V gene: TRBV6-1
CDR3 protein: CASSEAMGAYEQYF
CDR3 DNA: TGTGCCAGCAGTGAAGCTATGGGGGCGTACGAGCAGTACTTC

clone size: .
J gene: TRBJ2-2
D gene: TRBD2
V gene: TRBV10-2
CDR3 protein: CASSAAGGPGTGELFF
CDR3 DNA: TGCGCCAGCAGTGCGGCGGGAGGGCCGGGCACCGGGGAGCTGTTTTTT

clone size: .
J gene: TRBJ2-6
D gene: TRBD1
V gene: TRBV6-5
CDR3 protein: CASLGRSGDRVVLTF
CDR3 DNA: TGTGCCAGCCTAGGTCGGAGCGGGGACAGGGTGGTCCTGACTTTC

clone size: once
J gene: TRBJ1-2
D gene: .
V gene: TRBV7-8
CDR3 protein: CASSLASSPVGGYTF
CDR3 DNA: TGTGCCAGCAGCTTAGCGTCTTCTCCGGTAGGGGGCTACACCTTC

clone size: .
J gene: TRBJ2-3
D gene: .
V gene: TRBV10-3
CDR3 protein: CAISEALSDTQYF
CDR3 DNA: TGTGCCATCAGTGAAGCGCTTTCAGATACGCAGTATTTT

clone size: .
J gene: TRBJ2-7
D gene: .
V gene: TRBV7-2
CDR3 protein: CASSPYQTGRDSYEQYF
CDR3 DNA: TGTGCCAGCAGCCCATATCAGACAGGGAGGGACTCCTACGAGCAGTACTTC

clone size: .
J gene: TRBJ2-7
D gene: .
V gene: TRBV5-1
CDR3 protein: CASSFGASYEQYF
CDR3 DNA: TGTGCCAGCAGCTTCGGAGCCTCCTACGAGCAGTACTTC

clone size: .
J gene: TRBJ2-2
D gene: .
V gene: TRBV25-1
CDR3 protein: CASSGRIHGTETGELFF
CDR3 DNA: TGTGCCAGCAGTGGGCGGATACATGGAACCGAGACCGGGGAGCTGTTTTTT

clone size: .
J gene: TRBJ2-7
D gene: .
V gene: TRBV19
CDR3 protein: CASSMGAGASYEQYF
CDR3 DNA: TGTGCCAGTAGTATGGGGGCAGGGGCCTCCTACGAGCAGTACTTC

clone size: .
J gene: TRBJ2-7
D gene: TRBD2
V gene: TRBV7-8
CDR3 protein: CASSPNSGLVGEQYF
CDR3 DNA: TGTGCCAGCAGCCCTAATTCCGGACTAGTAGGAGAGCAGTACTTC

clone size: .
J gene: TRBJ2-1
D gene: .
V gene: TRBV13
CDR3 protein: CASSLQGYNEQFF
CDR3 DNA: TGTGCCAGCAGCTTACAGGGGTACAATGAGCAGTTCTTC

clone size: .
J gene: TRBJ2-3
D gene: .
V gene: TRBV28
CDR3 protein: CASSWGAGPDTQYF
CDR3 DNA: TGTGCCAGCAGTTGGGGGGCGGGACCAGATACGCAGTATTTT

clone size: .
J gene: TRBJ2-1
D gene: .
V gene: TRBV28
CDR3 protein: CASHFGGEQFF
CDR3 DNA: TGTGCCAGCCACTTTGGGGGTGAGCAGTTCTTC

clone size: .
J gene: TRBJ2-7
D gene: .
V gene: TRBV7-2
CDR3 protein: CASSAYIYEQYF
CDR3 DNA: TGTGCCAGCAGCGCTTACATCTACGAGCAGTACTTC

clone size: .
J gene: TRBJ2-5
D gene: .
V gene: TRBV11-2
CDR3 protein: CASTLGGGPGTQYF
CDR3 DNA: TGTGCCAGCACCCTAGGGGGGGGCCCGGGGACCCAGTACTTC

clone size: .
J gene: TRBJ2-7
D gene: .
V gene: TRBV7-9
CDR3 protein: CASSLGGRAYEQYF
CDR3 DNA: TGTGCCAGCAGCTTAGGGGGGCGGGCCTACGAGCAGTACTTC

clone size: .
J gene: TRBJ1-4
D gene: .
V gene: TRBV7-9
CDR3 protein: CASSFVATNEKLFF
CDR3 DNA: TGTGCCAGCAGCTTCGTTGCAACTAATGAAAAACTGTTTTTT

clone size: .
J gene: TRBJ2-1
D gene: .
V gene: TRBV6-1
CDR3 protein: CASSEAGNEQFF
CDR3 DNA: TGTGCCAGCAGTGAAGCAGGCAATGAGCAGTTCTTC

clone size: .
J gene: TRBJ2-7
D gene: TRBD1
V gene: TRBV5-4
CDR3 protein: CASSLEGLTGDEQYF
CDR3 DNA: TGTGCCAGCAGCTTGGAAGGGCTGACAGGGGACGAGCAGTACTTC

clone size: .
J gene: TRBJ2-5
D gene: TRBD2
V gene: TRBV5-1
CDR3 protein: CASSLAGGGYQETQYF
CDR3 DNA: TGCGCCAGCAGTTTAGCGGGAGGCGGTTACCAAGAGACCCAGTACTTC

clone size: many
J gene: TRBJ2-7
D gene: .
V gene: TRBV11-3
CDR3 protein: CASSPYPGFEQYF
CDR3 DNA: TGTGCCAGCAGCCCATACCCAGGGTTCGAGCAGTACTTC